The 18 T cell receptor beta chains below all came from one sample that was sequenced in a study of cytomegalovirus exposure and HLA in healthy donors. The PCR employed 60 Vbeta primers together with 13 Jbeta primers. Produced via immunoSEQ multiplex PCR; TCRdb's table is partial and in-frame only. The top ten clones hold around 1.2% of a sample with around 190,000 clones, 65% to 90% of them seen once. Material for sequencing was PBMCs. Receptors were obtained from a girl aged 2 to 10 in good health and CMV-seropositive.

This clone appeared a single time. The rearrangement links TRBV6-5 to TRBJ1-5; possible D gene TRBD1, 5 bases. Germline V gives CDR1 MNHEY, CDR2 SVGAGI. The V end was cut by 6 bases, the J end by 7 bases, with 13 bases between. This CDR3 spans 13 amino acids. The CDR3 here is CASSVGARQPQHF. CDR3 DNA: TGTGCCAGCAGCGTAGGGGCTCGACAGCCCCAGCATTTT.

The chain has TRBV19 and TRBJ1-4; D gene unclear. The CDR3 extends over 14 amino acids. The germline CDR1 and CDR2 sequences are LNHDA and SQIVND (reference sequence). V lost 3 bases and J lost 3, with 8 bases in between. The CDR3 coding sequence is TGTGCCAGTAGTATTCCCCGTTCTAATGAAAAACTGTTTTTT. This sequence encodes CASSIPRSNEKLFF.

The V call is TRBV19, the J call TRBJ1-6; D might be TRBD1 (6 bases). The CDR3 length is 16 residues. Germline V gives CDR1 LNHDA, CDR2 SQIVND (reference sequence). Trimming removed 3 bases from V and 13 bases from J, with 22 bases in between. CDR3: CASSILNDRRSAPLHF. For the CDR3, the DNA is TGTGCCAGTAGTATCCTCAATGACAGGCGCTCCGCGCCCCTCCACTTT. The full variable domain, with the rest looked up from reference TRBV19 and TRBJ1-6, is DGGITQSPKYLFRKEGQNVTLSCEQNLNHDAMYWYRQDPGQGLRLIYYSQIVNDFQKGDIAEGYSVSREKKESFPLTVTSAQKNPTAFYLCASSILNDRRSAPLHFGNGTRLTVT.

The rearrangement joins TRBV6-5 to TRBJ1-3, with D maybe TRBD1 (6 bases). V was clipped by 2 bases and J by 2 bases, with 10 bases between them. The CDR3 length is 15 residues. Germline CDR1 is MNHEY and CDR2 is SVGAGI. CDR3 nucleotides: TGTGCCAGCAGTTACCGGGGGGCGACTGGAAACACCATATATTTT. This codes for CASSYRGATGNTIYF.

This rearrangement joins TRBV2 to TRBJ1-2; the D is unclear. This CDR3 is 12 amino acids long. Germline V gene lookup returns CDR1 SNHLY and CDR2 FYNNEI. Deletions cut 10 bases from V and 3 bases from J, with 12 bases between. Here the CDR3 DNA reads TGTGCCATAAAGACTGAGTACTATGGCTACACCTTC. This translates into CAIKTEYYGYTF.

CDR3 amino acids: CASSFRSGTTYEQYF. The CDR3 DNA is TGTGCCAGCAGTTTTCGTAGCGGGACGACCTACGAGCAGTACTTC. The chain couples TRBV6-6 to TRBJ2-7; 8 positions match TRBD2. This CDR3 spans 15 amino acids. Trimming at V came to 4 bases and at J to 2 bases, leaving 7 bases not matched to a gene. Germline V gene sequence: CDR1 MNHNY, CDR2 SVGAGI (reference sequence).

This clone was counted a few times. This rearrangement joins TRBV13 to TRBJ2-7; D is perhaps TRBD1 (5 bases). From germline, CDR1 is PRHDT and CDR2 FYEKMQ (reference sequence). This CDR3 region has 14 residues. Trimming shortened V by 1 base and J by 8 bases, and 15 bases separated the two germline ends. CDR3 sequence reads: CASSLEGVRYQQYF. Here the CDR3 DNA reads TGTGCCAGCAGCTTAGAAGGGGTCCGCTATCAGCAGTACTTC. The variable domain in full, completed from reference TRBV13 and TRBJ2-7, reads AAGVIQSPRHLIKEKRETATLKCYPIPRHDTVYWYQQGPGQDPQFLISFYEKMQSDKGSIPDRFSAQQFSDYHSELNMSSLELGDSALYFCASSLEGVRYQQYFGPGTRLTVT.

This clone was observed a few times. V is TRBV7-9 and J is TRBJ2-2, with D unresolved. In germline, CDR1 is SEHNR, CDR2 FQNEAQ (reference sequence). The CDR3 is 15 amino acids. V dropped 3 bases and J dropped 1 base, with 9 bases sitting between them. CDR3 residues: CASSLPRQNTGELFF. CDR3 nucleotide sequence: TGTGCCAGCAGCTTGCCCAGACAGAACACCGGGGAGCTGTTTTTT.

The chain joins TRBV7-8 to TRBJ2-1; 10 bases agree with TRBD2. The CDR3 is made up of 19 amino acids. Germline loops: CDR1 SGHVS, CDR2 FQNEAQ. The J segment lost 0 bases and the V segment lost 1 base, leaving 9 bases of the junction unmatched. Here the CDR3 DNA reads TGTGCCAGCAGCTTAGGGCTAGCGGGGGCACCCCGCTCCTACAATGAGCAGTTCTTC. Translation gives CASSLGLAGAPRSYNEQFF. The whole variable domain, filled in from reference TRBV7-8 and TRBJ2-1, reads GAGVSQSPRYKVAKRGQDVALRCDPISGHVSLFWYQQALGQGPEFLTYFQNEAQLDKSGLPSDRFFAERPEGSVSTLKIQRTQQEDSAVYLCASSLGLAGAPRSYNEQFFGPGTRLTVL.

The gene calls are TRBV4-1 and TRBJ1-3, with 10 bases that match TRBD1. The CDR3 length is 19 residues. Germline V lookup: CDR1 MGHRA, CDR2 YSYEKL. The V and J ends lost 2 bases and 4 bases, in that order; junction bases with no gene match: 14. CDR3 coding DNA: TGCGCCAGCAGCCAACCCACCCGGGGCGACAGGGGGCAAGGAAACACCATATATTTT. Translated: CASSQPTRGDRGQGNTIYF.

CDR3 DNA: TGCGCCAGCGGCACTAGCGGGACTCTGGAGACCCAGTACTTC. Translating it yields CASGTSGTLETQYF. The chain employs TRBV5-1 and TRBJ2-5, with 10 nucleotides matching TRBD2. The ends lost 7 bases at V and 5 bases at J; junction bases unmatched: 8. Germline lookup yields CDR1 SGHRS and CDR2 YFSETQ. The length of the CDR3 is 14 residues. The variable domain in full, with the rest retrieved from reference TRBV5-1 and TRBJ2-5, is KAGVTQTPRYLIKTRGQQVTLSCSPISGHRSVSWYQQTPGQGLQFLFEYFSETQRNKGNFPGRFSGRQFSNSRSEMNVSTLELGDSALYLCASGTSGTLETQYFGPGTRLLVL.

V gene TRBV10-3 combines with J gene TRBJ2-3, with TRBD2 identical over 16 bases. Germline V gene data show CDR1 as ENHRY and CDR2 as SYGVKD. This CDR3 spans 20 amino acids. With V trimmed by 3 bases and J by 1 base, 10 bases remained unmatched. CDR3 DNA: TGTGCCATCAGTGACCTGCCGGGACTAGCGGGGGGGGAGGGCACAGATACGCAGTATTTT. As protein: CAISDLPGLAGGEGTDTQYF.

This clone was detected only a few times. The gene calls are TRBV5-1 and TRBJ1-1, with D hard to call. Per germline, CDR1 SGHRS and CDR2 YFSETQ. The CDR3 loop spans 13 amino acids. V dropped 0 bases and J dropped 8 bases, with 11 bases sitting between them. The CDR3 sequence: CASSLVAGTEAFF. CDR3 bases: TGCGCCAGCAGCTTGGTCGCGGGTACCGAAGCTTTCTTT. The full variable domain, rest sourced from reference TRBV5-1 and TRBJ1-1, is KAGVTQTPRYLIKTRGQQVTLSCSPISGHRSVSWYQQTPGQGLQFLFEYFSETQRNKGNFPGRFSGRQFSNSRSEMNVSTLELGDSALYLCASSLVAGTEAFFGQGTRLTVV.

This rearrangement joins TRBV6-5 to TRBJ1-6, with D possibly being TRBD1 (6 bases). Germline CDR1 MNHEY, CDR2 SVGAGI. CDR3 length equals 15 residues. V lost 2 bases, J lost 10 bases, and 15 bases lay in between. CDR3 amino acids: CASSYTEIQGSPLHF. The CDR3 region has the DNA TGTGCCAGCAGTTACACGGAGATTCAGGGGTCACCCCTCCACTTT.

The chain recombines TRBV28 with TRBJ1-1; TRBD1 agrees at 7 bases. The CDR3 runs 14 residues. Germline trimming cut 10 bases from V and 0 bases from J; bases unmatched to any gene: 8. The germline gives CDR1 MDHEN, CDR2 SYDVKM. In DNA form, the CDR3 reads TGTGCCACTCTATACAGGGGCATGAACACTGAAGCTTTCTTT. Its protein is CATLYRGMNTEAFF.

The V gene is TRBV7-6, the J gene TRBJ1-3; D unresolved. The CDR3 extends over 14 amino acids. V gave up 4 bases and J gave up 3 bases, with 10 bases separating them. Germline lookup yields CDR1 SGHVS and CDR2 FNYEAQ. The CDR3 DNA sequence: TGTGCCAGCAGCTCTCCGGGAGGTGGAAACACCATATATTTT. Translation: CASSSPGGGNTIYF.

This clone was seen only a few times. The chain employs TRBV6-6 and TRBJ1-3; possibly TRBD1 for D (5 bases). Per the germline V gene, CDR1 is MNHNY and CDR2 is SVGAGI (reference sequence). The CDR3 is made up of 15 amino acids. V lost 7 bases to trimming and J lost 0 bases, with 13 bases between them. The CDR3: CASTKGAFSGNTIYF. The CDR3 DNA is TGTGCCAGCACCAAAGGGGCATTCTCTGGAAACACCATATATTTT.

This chain links TRBV6-5 with TRBJ2-7; 7 bases fit TRBD1. V gave up 8 bases and J gave up 5 bases; unmatched junction bases: 9. CDR1 MNHEY and CDR2 SVGAGI come from the germline V gene. The CDR3 covers 13 residues. CDR3 DNA sequence: TGTGCCAGCGGGCGCGACAGGGTACACGAGCAGTACTTC. Its protein is CASGRDRVHEQYF.